The clone carrying this T cell receptor beta chain was detected only a few times. What it binds is unknown. Profiling relied on immunoSEQ multiplex PCR, and the TCRdb table lists in-frame clones only, not all of them. The sample has 20,000 to 25,000 clones; approximately 73% are singletons. The sample belongs to a study of vaccination effects on CD4 cells after COVID-19. Cells that had been cultured for 10 days were the source of isolated CD4+ T cells. Half-medium replacement with IL-2 medium occurred on days 3 and 7. Trimming took 1 base from V and 7 from J; bases not matched to a gene: 11. CDR1 and CDR2 from the germline V gene are MGHDK and SYGVNS. The CDR3 runs 17 residues.

J is TRBJ1-2 and V is TRBV25-1; 11 bases align to TRBD1. This clonotype was obtained from a human donor who received a COVID-19 vaccine. Specimen: CD4+ T cells from PBMCs cultured without peptide, collected before COVID-19 vaccination. The CDR3 sequence is CASSESRIRDRGTGYTF. As DNA, the CDR3 is TGTGCCAGCAGTGAATCCCGAATCAGGGACAGGGGGACTGGCTACACCTTC.